A selection of T cell receptor beta chains follows, all from one sample in a study of blood T cell repertoires in COVID-19. Produced via immunoSEQ multiplex PCR; TCRdb's table is partial and in-frame only. This table holds tens of thousands of clones, approximately 82% found once. Sequencing was done on a sample of peripheral blood. These receptors all come from a man aged 55 to 69 with acute or convalescent COVID-19. Each CDR3 is given with its conserved first and last residue. The D gene is left open where the match is weak. Clone size is given for some rows only: seen once, a few or many times, or a class if the clone is expanded.

V gene	clone size	J gene	D gene	CDR3 DNA	CDR3 protein
TRBV4-3	once	TRBJ1-4	NA	TGCGCCAGCAGCCAATCAACAGTTGGTGAAAAACTGTTTTTT	CASSQSTVGEKLFF
TRBV10-3	NA	TRBJ2-1	TRBD2	TGTGCCGCAGGGTCCTCGGGGGGGACGTACAATGAGCAGTTCTTC	CAAGSSGGTYNEQFF
TRBV2	NA	TRBJ2-7	TRBD2	TGTGCCAGCAGCTTAGCGGGAGGTAACGAGCAGTACTTC	CASSLAGGNEQYF
TRBV5-1	NA	TRBJ1-2	NA	TGCGCCAGCAGCTTGGGCAGGGAGGACTACACCTTC	CASSLGREDYTF
TRBV5-1	NA	TRBJ2-3	TRBD2	TGCGCCAGCAGCTTGGCGGGACTAGCAGCAGATACGCAGTATTTT	CASSLAGLAADTQYF
TRBV7-2	NA	TRBJ1-3	NA	TGTGCCAGCAGCCCCCGTAGAGGGTCCGGAAACACCATATATTTT	CASSPRRGSGNTIYF
TRBV27	NA	TRBJ1-6	NA	TGTGCCAGCAGTTTATTGTGGGCAGCCGGGGCACCCCTCCACTTT	CASSLLWAAGAPLHF
TRBV5-1	NA	TRBJ2-3	NA	TGCGCCAGCAGAACCGGGACTGGGCCGGATACGCAGTATTTT	CASRTGTGPDTQYF
TRBV5-1	NA	TRBJ2-3	TRBD2	TGCGCCAGCAGATCTAGCGGGGGGGCAGATACGCAGTATTTT	CASRSSGGADTQYF
TRBV19	NA	TRBJ2-3	NA	TGTGCCAGTAGTATGGAGCGGACCACAGATACGCAGTATTTT	CASSMERTTDTQYF
TRBV5-1	NA	TRBJ2-1	NA	TGCGCCAGCAGCTACCGGGTCGGGCAGGGGCACAATGAGCAGTTCTTC	CASSYRVGQGHNEQFF
TRBV9	NA	TRBJ2-2	NA	TGTGCCAGCAGCACCCCGAGGGCCGGGAAGAACACCGGGGAGCTGTTTTTT	CASSTPRAGKNTGELFF
TRBV11-2	NA	TRBJ2-7	TRBD2	TGTGCCAGCAGCCCCAGACTAGCGGCCATTTTGGACGAGCAGTACTTC	CASSPRLAAILDEQYF
TRBV14	few	TRBJ1-6	NA	TGTGCCAGCAGCCCCGTTAATTCACCCCTCCACTTT	CASSPVNSPLHF
TRBV15	once	TRBJ1-2	TRBD1	TGTGCCACCGCGAACAGGGGTGATGGCTACACCTTC	CATANRGDGYTF
TRBV6-5	NA	TRBJ1-4	TRBD1	TGTGCCAGCAGTTTCCGGCCAGGGGGGGAAAAACTGTTTTTT	CASSFRPGGEKLFF
TRBV2	NA	TRBJ1-2	NA	TGTGCCAGCAGCGTCGGACAGCTCTATGGCTACACCTTC	CASSVGQLYGYTF
TRBV7-3	NA	TRBJ2-3	TRBD2	TGTGCCAGCAGCTTAAAGGGGACTAGCGGGGGTCTGGATACGCAGTATTTT	CASSLKGTSGGLDTQYF
TRBV9	NA	TRBJ1-2	NA	TGTGCCAGCAGCGTAGGAAGGACGGGAAACTATGGCTACACCTTC	CASSVGRTGNYGYTF
TRBV4-1	NA	TRBJ2-3	TRBD2	TGCGCCAGCAGCCACCCAGGACTAGCGGGGGGGCCTGAGACAGATACGCAGTATTTT	CASSHPGLAGGPETDTQYF
TRBV7-2	NA	TRBJ2-3	NA	TGTGCCAGCAGCTTAGTAGGTTCTCGGCAGGGCACAGATACGCAGTATTTT	CASSLVGSRQGTDTQYF
TRBV7-2	NA	TRBJ2-7	NA	TGTGCCAGCAGCCCCGGCACAGGGCAGGGCGAGCAGTACTTC	CASSPGTGQGEQYF
TRBV3-1/TRBV3-2	NA	TRBJ2-5	NA	TGTGCCAGCAGCCAAGATCGGAGCGGTCCCCAAGAGACCCAGTACTTC	CASSQDRSGPQETQYF
TRBV11-3	NA	TRBJ1-1	NA	TGTGCCAGCAGCTTAGGGGGCGGATCGAACACTGAAGCTTTCTTT	CASSLGGGSNTEAFF
TRBV7-2	NA	TRBJ2-7	TRBD2	TGTGCCAGCAGCTCCGTCGGGAGCGGGGTTCGCGAGCAGTACTTC	CASSSVGSGVREQYF
TRBV6-5	NA	TRBJ2-7	TRBD2	TGTGCCGGGGGGAGGGGACCGAACTACGAGCAGTACTTC	CAGGRGPNYEQYF
TRBV11-2	NA	TRBJ2-3	NA	TGTGCCAGCAGCCTAACAGGTTTTACAGATACGCAGTATTTT	CASSLTGFTDTQYF
TRBV4-1	NA	TRBJ1-4	TRBD1	TGCGCCAGCAGCCAAACAGGGGGGGAAAAACTGTTTTTT	CASSQTGGEKLFF
TRBV6-5	NA	TRBJ2-7	NA	TGTGCCAGCAGTTATTTGGTCGGCGGGTACGAGCAGTACTTC	CASSYLVGGYEQYF
TRBV18	NA	TRBJ1-3	NA	TGTGCCAGCTCACCGGGGGCGGACACCATATATTTT	CASSPGADTIYF
TRBV10-3	NA	TRBJ1-1	TRBD1	TGTGCCATCAGTGTGGGACAGGGGGCTGGGAACACTGAAGCTTTCTTT	CAISVGQGAGNTEAFF
TRBV28	NA	TRBJ1-1	NA	TGTGCCAGCAGTTTACGGGGTTGGGCTTTCTTT	CASSLRGWAFF
TRBV7-2	NA	TRBJ2-6	TRBD2	TGTGCCAGCAGCTCGGGGGGACCGGGGGCCAACGTCCTGACTTTC	CASSSGGPGANVLTF
TRBV19	NA	TRBJ1-5	NA	TGTGCCAGTAGTAATTTTAATGAGGAGCCCCAGCATTTT	CASSNFNEEPQHF
TRBV5-6	NA	TRBJ1-1	NA	TGTGCCAGCAATACAGCGGGGGGGCTCACTGAAGCTTTCTTT	CASNTAGGLTEAFF
TRBV6-6	NA	TRBJ1-1	NA	TGTGCCATCGGGACAGAAGCTTTCTTT	CAIGTEAFF
TRBV9	NA	TRBJ2-1	TRBD2	TGTGCCAGCAGCGTAAGGGGGGCTAGCGGGAGAGCCAAGCAGTTCTTC	CASSVRGASGRAKQFF
TRBV18	NA	TRBJ1-1	NA	TGTGCCAGCTCACCTCCCGGGGACACTGAAGCTTTCTTT	CASSPPGDTEAFF
TRBV10-3	NA	TRBJ2-5	TRBD1	TGTGCCATCAAGGGGGCAAGGGAGACCCAGTACTTC	CAIKGARETQYF
TRBV6-2/TRBV6-3	NA	TRBJ1-1	TRBD1	TGTGCCAGCAGTCTCTTCCCTCCGGGACAGCTGAACACTGAAGCTTTCTTT	CASSLFPPGQLNTEAFF
TRBV5-5	NA	TRBJ1-2	NA	TGTGCCAGCAGACGACTCGGTGACGACTATGGCTACACCTTC	CASRRLGDDYGYTF
TRBV7-3	NA	TRBJ1-2	TRBD1	TGTGCCAGCAGCTTAGGACAGGGTTCCGGCTACACCTTC	CASSLGQGSGYTF